The clone carrying this T cell receptor (beta chain) was seen a handful of times. Its antigen is not known. Template switching, a step in the protocol, added a universal primer site, and cDNA carried unique molecular identifiers. MiXCR was run by TCRdb on the 5' RACE reads, yielding one entry per CDR3 protein. The sample holds about 220,000 distinct CDR3 sequences, 6% to 7% seen once. The sample originates from a study of identical twins. Regarding the study as a whole: Possibly, invariant MAIT and iNKT cells partly confounded zero-insertion analyses. Cross-sectional statistics, not tracking of the same donors, supported the conclusions.

The germline CDR1 and CDR2 sequences are SGHTA and FQGNSA. Trimming removed 5 bases at V and 6 bases at J, with 7 bases between. CDR3 size: 12 residues. A further study also used this sample, focusing on T cells expressing NK-cell markers. As that report states: Repertoires of TCR beta were obtained from T cells sorted as CD3+CD56+NKG2C+, CD3+CD56+NKG2C- and CD3+CD56-NKG2C+.

The chain carries TRBV7-2 and TRBJ2-2; no clear D gene. This sequence was found in a woman younger than 30 in good health. The sample comprised CD8+ T cells sorted from blood. CDR3: CASSRWAGELFF. The CDR3 DNA follows: TGTGCCAGCAGCCGTTGGGCCGGGGAGCTGTTTTTT.